Shown below are 10 T cell receptor beta chains from a single sample sequenced in a study of molecular identifiers for immune sequencing clone quantification. TCRdb itself ran the PCR reads through MiXCR, one entry per CDR3 protein. The sample consists of more than 450,000 distinct CDR3 sequences, about 25% of them appearing once. Source material: naive CD8+ T cells from blood, with Jurkat cell RNA spiked in. Subset reported: FACS-sorted CD8+CD4-CCR7+CD45RA+ naive T cells. The origin of the receptors is a human donor in good health. Some libraries in this study had Jurkat cell RNA spiked in.

This sequence joins TRBV12-3 or TRBV12-4 and TRBJ1-1, with unresolved D. V was cut by 6 bases and J by 1 base, with 9 bases left in between. This CDR3 has 13 residues. The CDR3 loop reads CASRQEPNTEAFF. CDR3 bases: TGTGCCAGCAGGCAGGAACCGAACACTGAAGCTTTCTTT.

With respect to this clonotype: A much larger clone lies one base from this, so it may be a read error. This chain uses TRBV7-6 with TRBJ1-3; TRBD1 might be the D (5 bases). The germline gives CDR1 SGHVS, CDR2 FNYEAQ. The length of the CDR3 is 16 residues. The DNA for the CDR3 is TGTGTCAGCAGCTTAGAGCGCGGGGCTTCTGGAAACACCATATATTTT. Its protein is CVSSLERGASGNTIYF.

The V gene is TRBV5-4, the J gene TRBJ1-1; D is unresolved. This CDR3 has 14 residues. The ends were cut back, 2 bases at V and 1 base at J, with 9 bases in the middle. Germline V gives CDR1 SGHNT, CDR2 YYREEE (reference sequence). The CDR3 DNA sequence: TGTGCCAGCAGCTTTCAGGATCCGAACACTGAAGCTTTCTTT. The encoded protein is CASSFQDPNTEAFF.

This clonotype was observed a handful of times. J is TRBJ2-1 and V is TRBV29-1; D not certain. Looked up from germline, CDR1 is SQVTM and CDR2 is ANQGSEA. This CDR3 is built from 14 residues. Trimming pared 3 bases from V and 4 bases from J, leaving 13 bases between. In DNA, the CDR3 is TGCAGCGTTGATTCACAGTTGGGTTACAATGAGCAGTTCTTC. Protein product: CSVDSQLGYNEQFF.

Of note for this clonotype: A read error may explain this, as a much larger clone is one base away. The chain employs TRBV5-8 and TRBJ2-5, with D possibly matching TRBD2 (6 bases). Germline V gene sequence: CDR1 SGHTS, CDR2 YDEGEE. The CDR3 is 16 residues long. V was cut by 4 bases and J by 2 bases, with 18 bases left in between. CDR3 region: CASSAHGTQVQETQYF. As DNA, the CDR3 is TGTGCCAGCAGCGCTCACGGGACTCAGGTACAAGAGACCCAGTACTTC.

This clonotype has a count of ten or more. The chain joins TRBV6-5 to TRBJ2-7; D gene unclear. V lost 2 bases and J lost 1, with 9 bases in between. The CDR3 runs 14 residues. The germline CDR1 and CDR2 sequences are MNHEY and SVGAGI. The CDR3 is CASSYGSGSYEQYF. In nucleotides, the CDR3 is TGTGCCAGCAGTTACGGGTCAGGTTCCTACGAGCAGTACTTC.

The rearrangement links TRBV20-1 to TRBJ2-1; D perhaps matches TRBD2 (5 bases). There are 15 residues in the CDR3. The ends were cut back, 0 bases at V and 0 bases at J, with 9 bases in the middle. The germline gives CDR1 DFQATT, CDR2 SNEGSKA (reference sequence). In DNA, the CDR3 is TGCAGTGCTAGAGATACGGGAATCTCCTACAATGAGCAGTTCTTC. Protein: CSARDTGISYNEQFF.

A word on this clonotype: Since a much larger clone is just one base distant, this may be a read error. The V and J genes are TRBV6-2 or TRBV6-3 and TRBJ1-5, with 8 bases lining up with TRBD1. Germline V lookup: CDR1 MNHEY, CDR2 SVGEGT. CDR3 length: 18 residues. CDR3 nucleotide sequence: TGTACCAGCAGTTACCCAGATCAGGGGGCTCTCCGGAATCAGCCCCAGCATTTT. It translates to CTSSYPDQGALRNQPQHF.

V is TRBV7-9 and J is TRBJ1-5; TRBD1 matches 7 bases. CDR1 and CDR2 from the germline V gene are SEHNR and FQNEAQ (reference sequence). The ends lost 6 bases at V and 0 bases at J; junction bases unmatched: 5. The CDR3 is 15 residues long. The CDR3 loop is CASSSGQSSNQPQHF. As DNA, the CDR3 is TGTGCCAGCAGTTCGGGACAGAGTAGCAATCAGCCCCAGCATTTT.

The sample holds a few counts of this clonotype. The chain uses TRBV30 and TRBJ2-7, with no clear D. CDR1 is GTSNPN, CDR2 SVGIG, per germline (reference sequence). Trimming took 2 bases from V and 6 from J, leaving 14 bases between them. The CDR3 contains 13 residues. The CDR3 is CAWSTTTASEQYF. Written as DNA, the CDR3 is TGTGCCTGGAGTACAACTACAGCGTCCGAGCAGTACTTC.